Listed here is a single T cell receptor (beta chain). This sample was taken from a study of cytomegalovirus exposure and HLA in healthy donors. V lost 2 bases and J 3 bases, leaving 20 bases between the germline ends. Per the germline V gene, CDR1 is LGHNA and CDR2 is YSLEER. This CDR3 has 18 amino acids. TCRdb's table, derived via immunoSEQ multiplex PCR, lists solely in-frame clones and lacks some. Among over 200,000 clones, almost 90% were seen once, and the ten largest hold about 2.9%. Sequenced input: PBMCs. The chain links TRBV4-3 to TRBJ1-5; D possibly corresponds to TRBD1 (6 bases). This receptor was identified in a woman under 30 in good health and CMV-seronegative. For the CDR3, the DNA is TGCGCCAGCAGCCAACCTACCCGGGAGGGGGACGACAATCAGCCCCAGCATTTT. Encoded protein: CASSQPTREGDDNQPQHF.